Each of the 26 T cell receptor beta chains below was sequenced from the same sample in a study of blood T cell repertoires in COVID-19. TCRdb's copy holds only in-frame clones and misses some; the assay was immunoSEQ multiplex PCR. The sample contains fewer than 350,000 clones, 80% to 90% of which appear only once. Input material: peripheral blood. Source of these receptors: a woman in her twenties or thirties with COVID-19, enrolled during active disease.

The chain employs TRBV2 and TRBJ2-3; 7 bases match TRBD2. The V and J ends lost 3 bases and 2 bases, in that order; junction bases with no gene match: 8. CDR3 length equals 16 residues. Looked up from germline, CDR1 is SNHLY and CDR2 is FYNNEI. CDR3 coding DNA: TGTGCCAGCAGTGAGGACCGGGGGGTTGACACAGATACGCAGTATTTT. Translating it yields CASSEDRGVDTDTQYF.

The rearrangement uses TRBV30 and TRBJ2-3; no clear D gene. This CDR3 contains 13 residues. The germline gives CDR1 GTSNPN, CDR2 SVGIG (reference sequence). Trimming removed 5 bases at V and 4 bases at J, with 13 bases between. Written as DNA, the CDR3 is TGTGCCTGGTGTCTCCCGTCCGCAGATACGCAGTATTTT. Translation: CAWCLPSADTQYF.

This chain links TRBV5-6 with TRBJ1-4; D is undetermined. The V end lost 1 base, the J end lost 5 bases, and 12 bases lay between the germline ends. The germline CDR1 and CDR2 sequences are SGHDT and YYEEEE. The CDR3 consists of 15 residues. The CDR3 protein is CASSLFGVSNEKLFF. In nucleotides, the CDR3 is TGTGCCAGCAGCTTGTTTGGAGTCTCCAATGAAAAACTGTTTTTT.

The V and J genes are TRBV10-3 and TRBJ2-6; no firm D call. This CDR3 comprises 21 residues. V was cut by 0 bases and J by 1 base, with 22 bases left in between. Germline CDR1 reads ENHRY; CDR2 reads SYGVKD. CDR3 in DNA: TGTGCCATCAGTGAGTCGAGTGGTCGAGAAAAACCCTCTTCTGGGGCCAACGTCCTGACTTTC. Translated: CAISESSGREKPSSGANVLTF.

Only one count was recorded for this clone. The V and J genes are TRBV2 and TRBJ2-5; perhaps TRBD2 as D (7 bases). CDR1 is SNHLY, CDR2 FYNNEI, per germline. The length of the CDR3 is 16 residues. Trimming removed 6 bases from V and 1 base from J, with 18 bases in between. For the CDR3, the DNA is TGTGCCAGCAGGAGGGGGGGCGGCGGGGCCCAAGAGACCCAGTACTTC. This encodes CASRRGGGGAQETQYF.

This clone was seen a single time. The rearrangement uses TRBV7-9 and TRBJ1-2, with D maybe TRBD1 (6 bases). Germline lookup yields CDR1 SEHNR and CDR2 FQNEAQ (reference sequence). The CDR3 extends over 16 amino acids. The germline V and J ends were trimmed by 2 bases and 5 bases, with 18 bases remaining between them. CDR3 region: CASSLIGGGPNYGYTF. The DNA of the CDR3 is TGTGCCAGCAGCTTAATTGGGGGCGGACCAAATTATGGCTACACCTTC.

CDR3 DNA: TGTGCCAGCAGCTTAAAGGCCGGGACAGGGAACTACGAGCAGTACTTC. Translation gives CASSLKAGTGNYEQYF. The chain uses TRBV7-9 and TRBJ2-7, with 9 bases fitting TRBD1. The V and J ends lost 2 bases and 3 bases, in that order; junction bases with no gene match: 8. Germline CDR1 reads SEHNR; CDR2 reads FQNEAQ (reference sequence). The CDR3 extends over 16 amino acids.

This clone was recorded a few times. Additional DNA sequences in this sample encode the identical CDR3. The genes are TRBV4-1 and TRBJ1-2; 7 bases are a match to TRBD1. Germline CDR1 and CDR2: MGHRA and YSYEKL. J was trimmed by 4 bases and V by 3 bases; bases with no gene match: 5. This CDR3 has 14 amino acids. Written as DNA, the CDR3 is TGCGCCAGCAGCCATGCTGGACAGGCCTATGGCTACACCTTC. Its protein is CASSHAGQAYGYTF.

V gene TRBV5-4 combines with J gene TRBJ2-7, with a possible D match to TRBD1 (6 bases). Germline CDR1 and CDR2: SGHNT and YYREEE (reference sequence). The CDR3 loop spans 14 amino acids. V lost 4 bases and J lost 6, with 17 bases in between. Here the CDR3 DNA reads TGTGCCAGCAGCCCTCTGGGGTTGGGGGCCGAGCAGTACTTC. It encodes CASSPLGLGAEQYF.

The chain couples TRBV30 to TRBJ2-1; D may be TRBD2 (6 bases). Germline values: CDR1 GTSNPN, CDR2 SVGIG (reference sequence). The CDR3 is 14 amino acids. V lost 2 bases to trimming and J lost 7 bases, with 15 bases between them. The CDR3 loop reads CAWSIGTGMNEQFF. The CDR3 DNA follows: TGTGCCTGGAGTATCGGGACTGGAATGAATGAGCAGTTCTTC.

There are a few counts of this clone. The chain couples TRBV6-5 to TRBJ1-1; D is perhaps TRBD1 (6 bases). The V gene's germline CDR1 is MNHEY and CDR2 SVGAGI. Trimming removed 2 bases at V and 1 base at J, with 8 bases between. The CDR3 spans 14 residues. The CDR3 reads CASSYGGPNTEAFF. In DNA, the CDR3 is TGTGCCAGCAGTTACGGGGGCCCGAACACTGAAGCTTTCTTT.

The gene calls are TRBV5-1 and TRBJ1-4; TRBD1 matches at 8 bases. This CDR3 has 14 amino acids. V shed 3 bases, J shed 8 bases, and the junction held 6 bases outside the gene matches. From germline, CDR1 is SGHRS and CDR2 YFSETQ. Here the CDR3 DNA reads TGCGCCAGCAGCTCTCAGGGGGCAGGGGAAAAACTGTTTTTT. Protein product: CASSSQGAGEKLFF. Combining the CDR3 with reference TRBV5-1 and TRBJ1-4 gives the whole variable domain KAGVTQTPRYLIKTRGQQVTLSCSPISGHRSVSWYQQTPGQGLQFLFEYFSETQRNKGNFPGRFSGRQFSNSRSEMNVSTLELGDSALYLCASSSQGAGEKLFFGSGTQLSVL.

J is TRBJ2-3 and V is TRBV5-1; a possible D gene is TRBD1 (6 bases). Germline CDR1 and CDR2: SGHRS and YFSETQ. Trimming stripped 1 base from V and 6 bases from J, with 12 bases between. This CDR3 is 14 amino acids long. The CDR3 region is CASSLFEGDDTQYF. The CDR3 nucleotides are TGCGCCAGCAGCTTGTTTGAGGGGGATGATACGCAGTATTTT.

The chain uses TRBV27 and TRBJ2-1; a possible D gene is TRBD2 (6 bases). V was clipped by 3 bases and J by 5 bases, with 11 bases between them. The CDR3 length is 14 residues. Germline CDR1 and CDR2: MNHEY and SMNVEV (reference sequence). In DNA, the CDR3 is TGTGCCAGCAGTTTGCGGGGCGGCAACAATGAGCAGTTCTTC. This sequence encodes CASSLRGGNNEQFF.

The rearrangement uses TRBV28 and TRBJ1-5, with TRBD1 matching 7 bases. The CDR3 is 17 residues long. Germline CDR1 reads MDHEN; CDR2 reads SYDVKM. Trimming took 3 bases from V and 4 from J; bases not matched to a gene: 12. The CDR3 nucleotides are TGTGCCAGCAGTTTTACCGGGAGGGGGCTAACTAATCAGCCCCAGCATTTT. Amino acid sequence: CASSFTGRGLTNQPQHF.

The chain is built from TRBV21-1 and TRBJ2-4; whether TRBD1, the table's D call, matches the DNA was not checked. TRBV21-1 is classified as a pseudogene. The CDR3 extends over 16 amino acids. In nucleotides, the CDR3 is TGTGCCAGCAGTAGAAAGACATTGAAAGGCAAAAACATTCAGTACTTC. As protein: CASSRKTLKGKNIQYF.

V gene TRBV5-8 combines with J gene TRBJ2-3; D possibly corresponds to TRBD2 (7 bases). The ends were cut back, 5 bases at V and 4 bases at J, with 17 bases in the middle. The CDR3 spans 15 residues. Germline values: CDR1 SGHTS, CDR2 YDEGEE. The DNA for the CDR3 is TGTGCCAGCAGGGACTGGCGGGGGCCCGCAGATACGCAGTATTTT. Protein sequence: CASRDWRGPADTQYF.

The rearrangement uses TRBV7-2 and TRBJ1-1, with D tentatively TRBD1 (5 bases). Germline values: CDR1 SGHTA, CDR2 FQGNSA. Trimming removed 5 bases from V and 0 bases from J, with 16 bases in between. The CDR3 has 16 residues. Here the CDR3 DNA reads TGTGCCAGCAGCCCCGCCGCGGGGCGGCTGAACACTGAAGCTTTCTTT. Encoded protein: CASSPAAGRLNTEAFF.

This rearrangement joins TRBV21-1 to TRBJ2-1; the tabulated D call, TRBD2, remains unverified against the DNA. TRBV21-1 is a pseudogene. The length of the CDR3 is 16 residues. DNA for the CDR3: TGTGCCAGCAGCCCCAAGCGGGGGGGGAACTACAATGAGCAGTTCTTC. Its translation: CASSPKRGGNYNEQFF.

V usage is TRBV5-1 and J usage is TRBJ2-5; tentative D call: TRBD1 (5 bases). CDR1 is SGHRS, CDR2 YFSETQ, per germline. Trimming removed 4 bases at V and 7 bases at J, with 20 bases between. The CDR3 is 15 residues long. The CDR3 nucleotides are TGCGCCAGCAGCCCCCAGGCAGGGTCCTTCGGGACCCAGTACTTC. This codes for CASSPQAGSFGTQYF.

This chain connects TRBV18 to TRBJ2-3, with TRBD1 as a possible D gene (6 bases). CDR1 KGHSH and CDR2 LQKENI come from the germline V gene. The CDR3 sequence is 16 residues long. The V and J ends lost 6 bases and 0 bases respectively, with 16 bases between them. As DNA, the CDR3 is TGTGCCAGCTCCCCAACCGGGACACCTAGCACAGATACGCAGTATTTT. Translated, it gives CASSPTGTPSTDTQYF.

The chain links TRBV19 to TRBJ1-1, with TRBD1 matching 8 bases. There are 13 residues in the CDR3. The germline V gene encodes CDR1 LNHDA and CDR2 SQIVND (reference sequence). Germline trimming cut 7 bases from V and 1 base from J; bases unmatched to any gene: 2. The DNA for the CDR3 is TGTGCCAGTACCGGGACAGGGAACACTGAAGCTTTCTTT. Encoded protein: CASTGTGNTEAFF.

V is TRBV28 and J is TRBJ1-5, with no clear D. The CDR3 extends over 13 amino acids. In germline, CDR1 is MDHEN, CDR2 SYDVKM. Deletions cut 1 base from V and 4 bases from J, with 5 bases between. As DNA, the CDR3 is TGTGCCAGCAGTTTATACAAGAATCAGCCCCAGCATTTT. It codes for CASSLYKNQPQHF. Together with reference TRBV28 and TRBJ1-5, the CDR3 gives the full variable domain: DVKVTQSSRYLVKRTGEKVFLECVQDMDHENMFWYRQDPGLGLRLIYFSYDVKMKEKGDIPEGYSVSREKKERFSLILESASTNQTSMYLCASSLYKNQPQHFGDGTRLSIL.

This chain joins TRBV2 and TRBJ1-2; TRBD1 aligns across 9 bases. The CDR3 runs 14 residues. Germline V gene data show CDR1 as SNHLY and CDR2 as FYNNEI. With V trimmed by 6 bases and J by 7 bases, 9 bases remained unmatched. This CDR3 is CASRAGTGMSGYTF. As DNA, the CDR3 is TGTGCCAGCAGAGCCGGGACAGGGATGAGTGGCTACACCTTC. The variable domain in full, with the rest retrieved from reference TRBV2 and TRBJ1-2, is EPEVTQTPSHQVTQMGQEVILRCVPISNHLYFYWYRQILGQKVEFLVSFYNNEISEKSEIFDDQFSVERPDGSNFTLKIRSTKLEDSAMYFCASRAGTGMSGYTFGSGTRLTVV.

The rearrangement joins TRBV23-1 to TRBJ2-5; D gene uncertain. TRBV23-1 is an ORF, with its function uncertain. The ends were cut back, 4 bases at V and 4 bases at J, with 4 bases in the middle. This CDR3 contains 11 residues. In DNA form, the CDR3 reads TGCGCCAGCAGTCCGCGAGAGACCCAGTACTTC. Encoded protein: CASSPRETQYF.

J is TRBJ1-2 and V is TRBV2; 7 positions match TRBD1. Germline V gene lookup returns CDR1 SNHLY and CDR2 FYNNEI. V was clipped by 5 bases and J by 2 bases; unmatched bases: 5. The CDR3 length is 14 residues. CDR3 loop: CASSLLGQNYGYTF. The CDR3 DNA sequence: TGTGCCAGCAGTTTACTGGGACAGAACTATGGCTACACCTTC.